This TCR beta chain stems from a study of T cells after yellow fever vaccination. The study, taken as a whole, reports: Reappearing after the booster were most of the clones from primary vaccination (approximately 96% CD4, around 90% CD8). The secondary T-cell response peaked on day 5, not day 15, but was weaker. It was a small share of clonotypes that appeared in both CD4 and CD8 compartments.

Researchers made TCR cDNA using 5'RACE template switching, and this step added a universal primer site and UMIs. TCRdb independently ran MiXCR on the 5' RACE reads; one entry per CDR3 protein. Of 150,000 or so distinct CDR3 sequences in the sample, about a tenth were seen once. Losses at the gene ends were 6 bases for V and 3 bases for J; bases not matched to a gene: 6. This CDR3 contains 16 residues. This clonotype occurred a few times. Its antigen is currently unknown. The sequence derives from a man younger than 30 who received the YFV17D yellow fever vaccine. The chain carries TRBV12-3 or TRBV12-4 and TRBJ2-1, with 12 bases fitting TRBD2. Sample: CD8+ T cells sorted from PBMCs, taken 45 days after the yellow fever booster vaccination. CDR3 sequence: CASSQTSGGYYNEQFF. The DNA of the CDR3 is TGTGCCAGCAGCCAAACTAGCGGGGGGTACTACAATGAGCAGTTCTTC.